The 15 T cell receptor beta chains below were found in one sample sequenced in a study of CD8 T cells in Susac syndrome. An amount of RNA that ranged from roughly 0.45 to 1 ug was reverse transcribed with random hexamers. MiXCR was run by TCRdb on the immunoSEQ multiplex PCR reads, yielding one entry per CDR3 protein. The table records about 180,000 distinct CDR3 sequences, approximately 94% of them present only once. The sample comprised CD4+ T cells from PBMCs. These receptors were taken from a human donor with Susac syndrome.

J is TRBJ2-5 and V is TRBV13; TRBD1 is a possible D gene (6 bases). CDR3 size: 15 residues. Germline CDR1 reads PRHDT; CDR2 reads FYEKMQ (reference sequence). The V end lost 4 bases, the J end lost 7 bases, and 19 bases lay between the germline ends. The CDR3 loop reads CASSSRQVIEVTQYF. The CDR3 DNA follows: TGTGCCAGCAGCTCACGACAGGTGATAGAGGTGACCCAGTACTTC.

This clonotype was detected once. The chain joins TRBV5-4 to TRBJ2-1, with unresolved D. Trimming took 0 bases from V and 5 from J, leaving 9 bases between them. CDR1 and CDR2 from the germline V gene are SGHNT and YYREEE (reference sequence). This CDR3 has 14 amino acids. DNA for the CDR3: TGTGCCAGCAGCTTGGAATCCGCAAACAATGAGCAGTTCTTC. This sequence encodes CASSLESANNEQFF.

V is TRBV20-1 and J is TRBJ1-1; 8 nucleotides line up with TRBD1. After removal of 6 bases from V and 2 bases from J, the junction contained 5 bases not matched to a gene. CDR3 size: 13 residues. CDR1 and CDR2 from the germline V gene are DFQATT and SNEGSKA (reference sequence). CDR3 loop: CSASDRANTEAFF. Here the CDR3 DNA reads TGCAGTGCGTCGGACAGGGCTAACACTGAAGCTTTCTTT.

J is TRBJ1-1 and V is TRBV29-1; maybe TRBD1 (6 bases). Germline V CDR1 and CDR2: SQVTM, ANQGSEA. V lost 8 bases to trimming and J lost 5 bases, with 15 bases between them. The CDR3 is made up of 12 amino acids. CDR3 region: CSTGGARTEAFF. CDR3 DNA: TGCAGCACGGGGGGGGCGCGGACTGAAGCTTTCTTT.

The chain joins TRBV12-3 or TRBV12-4 to TRBJ1-5, with a possible D match to TRBD1 (5 bases). The V end lost 2 bases, the J end lost 0 bases, and 8 bases lay between the germline ends. The CDR3 has 15 residues. The CDR3 sequence: CASSLRGISNQPQHF. CDR3 DNA: TGTGCCAGCAGTTTAAGGGGAATTAGCAATCAGCCCCAGCATTTT.

The chain combines TRBV29-1 with TRBJ1-3, with D unclear. The V end lost 3 bases, the J end lost 0 bases, and 6 bases lay between the germline ends. The CDR3 totals 13 residues. The germline CDR1 and CDR2 sequences are SQVTM and ANQGSEA. CDR3 protein: CSVDRRSGNTIYF. DNA for the CDR3: TGCAGCGTTGATAGGCGCTCTGGAAACACCATATATTTT.

This clonotype was seen a single time. The chain combines TRBV4-1 with TRBJ2-7; TRBD2 is a possible D gene (5 bases). The length of the CDR3 is 16 residues. Deletions cut 1 base from V and 0 bases from J, with 13 bases between. Germline V gives CDR1 MGHRA, CDR2 YSYEKL. CDR3 amino acids: CASSQGASGSSYEQYF. The DNA for the CDR3 is TGCGCCAGCAGCCAAGGGGCCAGCGGAAGCTCCTACGAGCAGTACTTC.

This clonotype has only one observation. This sequence joins TRBV3-1 and TRBJ1-2; 9 bases align to TRBD1. The CDR3 length is 15 residues. CDR1 and CDR2 from the germline V gene are LGHDT and YNNKEL (reference sequence). The V gene end was trimmed by 4 bases and the J gene end by 5 bases; junction bases not matched to a gene: 8. CDR3 DNA sequence: TGTGCCAGCAGCCGGAGTACAGGGGGCGGTTATGGCTACACCTTC. This sequence encodes CASSRSTGGGYGYTF.

This chain joins TRBV4-3 and TRBJ2-5; D gene ambiguous. V gave up 0 bases and J gave up 3 bases, with 8 bases separating them. In germline, CDR1 is LGHNA, CDR2 YSLEER. The length of the CDR3 is 14 residues. The CDR3 DNA is TGCGCCAGCAGCCAAGAGGCGAGAGAAGAGACCCAGTACTTC. Translation gives CASSQEAREETQYF.

The gene calls are TRBV5-4 and TRBJ1-2; 7 bases map to TRBD1. The CDR3 loop spans 15 amino acids. Trimming at V came to 0 bases and at J to 10 bases, leaving 12 bases not matched to a gene. Per the germline V gene, CDR1 is SGHNT and CDR2 is YYREEE (reference sequence). This chain's CDR3 is CASSLVPGTAYYYTF. The DNA of the CDR3 is TGTGCCAGCAGCTTGGTGCCCGGGACAGCCTATTACTACACCTTC. Using reference TRBV5-4 and TRBJ1-2 for the parts outside the CDR3, the full variable domain is ETGVTQSPTHLIKTRGQQVTLRCSSQSGHNTVSWYQQALGQGPQFIFQYYREEENGRGNFPPRFSGLQFPNYSSELNVNALELDDSALYLCASSLVPGTAYYYTFGSGTRLTVV.

This chain links TRBV9 with TRBJ2-1, with D perhaps being TRBD1 or TRBD2 (5 bases each). Germline lookup yields CDR1 SGDLS and CDR2 YYNGEE. Trimming cost V 1 base and J 9 bases, with 14 bases left between them. This CDR3 comprises 14 residues. CDR3 DNA: TGTGCCAGCAGCGTATCAACCGGGACCTCTGAGCAGTTCTTC. Amino acids: CASSVSTGTSEQFF.

This clonotype was seen only once. The CDR3 loop reads CSAHYNEKLFF. The CDR3 nucleotides read TGCAGTGCTCACTATAATGAAAAACTGTTTTTT. This chain uses TRBV20-1 with TRBJ1-4; D remains ambiguous. Germline-derived CDR1 and CDR2 are DFQATT and SNEGSKA (reference sequence). Trimming took 5 bases from V and 4 from J, leaving 5 bases between them. The CDR3 sequence is 11 residues long.

CDR3 loop: CASSTPGSTEAFF. In DNA form, the CDR3 reads TGCGCCAGCAGTACCCCAGGGTCCACTGAAGCTTTCTTT. The rearrangement uses TRBV5-1 and TRBJ1-1; D may be TRBD1 (5 bases). This CDR3 contains 13 residues. The germline CDR1 and CDR2 sequences are SGHRS and YFSETQ. Trimming shortened V by 5 bases and J by 4 bases, and 12 bases separated the two germline ends.

This chain links TRBV6-5 with TRBJ1-2; D may be TRBD1 (6 bases). Germline CDR1 MNHEY, CDR2 SVGAGI. This CDR3 region has 13 residues. Trimming took 5 bases from V and 6 from J, leaving 13 bases between them. CDR3: CASSTGRGDGYTF. CDR3 sequence (DNA): TGTGCCAGCAGTACAGGGCGAGGCGATGGCTACACCTTC.

The genes are TRBV9 and TRBJ2-7; no reliable D call. Between the trimmed V and J ends, which lost 1 base and 2 bases, there was a span of 13 bases. From germline, CDR1 is SGDLS and CDR2 YYNGEE. The CDR3 spans 15 residues. The CDR3 region has the DNA TGTGCCAGCAGCGTACGCGCTGGGAACACCTACGAGCAGTACTTC. Its protein is CASSVRAGNTYEQYF. The full variable domain, with the rest looked up from reference TRBV9 and TRBJ2-7, is DSGVTQTPKHLITATGQRVTLRCSPRSGDLSVYWYQQSLDQGLQFLIQYYNGEERAKGNILERFSAQQFPDLHSELNLSSLELGDSALYFCASSVRAGNTYEQYFGPGTRLTVT.